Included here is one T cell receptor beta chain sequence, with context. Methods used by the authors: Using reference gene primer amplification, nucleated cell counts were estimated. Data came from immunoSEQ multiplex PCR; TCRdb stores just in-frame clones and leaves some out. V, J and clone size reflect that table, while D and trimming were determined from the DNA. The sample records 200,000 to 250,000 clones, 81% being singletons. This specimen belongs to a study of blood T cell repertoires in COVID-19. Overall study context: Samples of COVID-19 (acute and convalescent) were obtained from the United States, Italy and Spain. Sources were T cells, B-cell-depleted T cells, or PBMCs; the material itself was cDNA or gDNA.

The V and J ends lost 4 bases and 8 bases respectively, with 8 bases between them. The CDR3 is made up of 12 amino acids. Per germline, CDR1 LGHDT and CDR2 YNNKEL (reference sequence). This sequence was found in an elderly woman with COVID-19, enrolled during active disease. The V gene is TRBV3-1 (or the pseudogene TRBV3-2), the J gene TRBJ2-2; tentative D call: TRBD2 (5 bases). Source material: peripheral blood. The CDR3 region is CASSRGLGELFF. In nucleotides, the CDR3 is TGTGCCAGCAGCCGAGGGTTAGGGGAGCTGTTTTTT.